The 14 T cell receptor beta chains below all came from one sample that was sequenced in a study of shared clonotypes between healthy human individuals. The protocol was immunoSEQ multiplex PCR, while the TCRdb copy is restricted to in-frame clones and leaves out a portion. Counted here are approximately 2.4 million clones, approximately 94% occurring once; the ten biggest clones make up around 0.13%. The sample consisted of naive CD4+ T cells sorted from blood. Subset of the sample: CD45RA+ positively selected. The source of these receptors is a man between 18 and 29 years old in good health.

This chain joins TRBV7-9 and TRBJ2-1; 12 bases map to TRBD2. The CDR3 totals 17 residues. Trimming at V came to 1 base and at J to 8 bases, leaving 9 bases not matched to a gene. Germline V gene sequence: CDR1 SEHNR, CDR2 FQNEAQ (reference sequence). CDR3 region: CASSLGASGRADDEQFF. The CDR3 DNA sequence: TGTGCCAGCAGCTTAGGAGCTAGCGGGAGGGCAGATGATGAGCAGTTCTTC.

V gene TRBV10-3 combines with J gene TRBJ2-6; 7 nucleotides match TRBD1. The CDR3 contains 17 residues. V trimming: 5 bases; J trimming: 0 bases; junction bases outside the gene matches: 7. Germline V gene lookup returns CDR1 ENHRY and CDR2 SYGVKD. The CDR3 spells CAISPTGQTSGANVLTF. As DNA, the CDR3 is TGTGCCATCAGTCCCACGGGACAGACCTCTGGGGCCAACGTCCTGACTTTC.

In this sample, this clone turned up once. The rearrangement joins TRBV27 to TRBJ2-7; D gene unclear. Germline V CDR1 and CDR2: MNHEY, SMNVEV (reference sequence). The CDR3 covers 15 residues. V was shortened by 5 bases and J by 6 bases, with 20 bases between the two germline ends. This chain's CDR3 is CASSPLLTNPGEQYF. CDR3 bases: TGTGCCAGCAGTCCTCTACTGACCAACCCGGGCGAGCAGTACTTC.

This clone was picked up a small number of times. The J gene is TRBJ2-5, the V gene TRBV5-4; a weak D match, TRBD1 (7 bases). This CDR3 contains 15 residues. CDR1 and CDR2 from the germline V gene are SGHNT and YYREEE (reference sequence). Trimming shortened V by 0 bases and J by 5 bases, and 14 bases separated the two germline ends. The DNA for the CDR3 is TGTGCCAGCAGCTTGGGACAGGGAGGACAGGAGACCCAGTACTTC. It codes for CASSLGQGGQETQYF.

V and J are TRBV19 and TRBJ2-1, with 11 nucleotides matching TRBD2. Per the germline V gene, CDR1 is LNHDA and CDR2 is SQIVND (reference sequence). CDR3 length: 17 residues. V shed 0 bases, J shed 12 bases, and the junction held 13 bases outside the gene matches. CDR3 bases: TGTGCCAGTAGTATAGAGAGACTAGCGGGATCAACAATGGGGCAGTTCTTC. It is translated as CASSIERLAGSTMGQFF.

Of note for this clone: This sample also contains other DNA sequences that code for the same CDR3. The chain recombines TRBV12-5 with TRBJ1-2; 7 bases are a match to TRBD1. The V segment lost 0 bases and the J segment 5 bases; nucleotides outside the gene matches: 9. Germline assignment: CDR1 LGHNT and CDR2 FRNRAP. The length of the CDR3 is 16 residues. The CDR3 protein is CASGLVPTGVNYGYTF. The CDR3 DNA sequence: TGTGCTAGTGGTTTGGTACCCACAGGGGTGAATTATGGCTACACCTTC. Combining the CDR3 with reference TRBV12-5 and TRBJ1-2 gives the whole variable domain DARVTQTPRHKVTEMGQEVTMRCQPILGHNTVFWYRQTMMQGLELLAYFRNRAPLDDSGMPKDRFSAEMPDATLATLKIQPSEPRDSAVYFCASGLVPTGVNYGYTFGSGTRLTVV.

V gene TRBV7-9 combines with J gene TRBJ2-7; TRBD1 matches at 8 bases. CDR1 and CDR2 from the germline V gene are SEHNR and FQNEAQ (reference sequence). This CDR3 spans 14 amino acids. V shed 4 bases, J shed 5 bases, and the junction held 7 bases outside the gene matches. The CDR3 DNA reads as TGTGCCAGCAGCTACGGGACAGGCGGCAACGAGCAGTACTTC. Protein: CASSYGTGGNEQYF.

This clone has more than one count but fewer than ten. The genes are TRBV9 and TRBJ1-1; D is possibly TRBD1 (5 bases). Germline V CDR1 and CDR2: SGDLS, YYNGEE. V lost 4 bases and J lost 0, with 10 bases in between. The CDR3 has 14 residues. CDR3 loop: CASSRGFLNTEAFF. The CDR3 nucleotides read TGTGCCAGCAGCAGGGGTTTCTTGAACACTGAAGCTTTCTTT.

This clone occurred once. This rearrangement joins TRBV7-2 to TRBJ1-2; perhaps TRBD1 as D (5 bases). The CDR3 covers 16 residues. Trimming took 1 base from V and 0 from J, leaving 12 bases between them. Germline V gene sequence: CDR1 SGHTA, CDR2 FQGNSA. In DNA, the CDR3 is TGTGCCAGCAGCTTAGACAGGCTCTCGACTAACTATGGCTACACCTTC. Its protein product is CASSLDRLSTNYGYTF.

The rearrangement uses TRBV5-6 and TRBJ2-5; maybe TRBD1 (6 bases). Germline V CDR1 and CDR2: SGHDT, YYEEEE. Trimming shortened V by 4 bases and J by 5 bases, and 15 bases separated the two germline ends. This CDR3 spans 14 amino acids. The DNA for the CDR3 is TGTGCCAGCAGCGTCACAGGGAAGGGTGAGACCCAGTACTTC. Translation: CASSVTGKGETQYF.

The genes are TRBV27 and TRBJ1-3, with TRBD1 identical over 10 bases. Germline assignment: CDR1 MNHEY and CDR2 SMNVEV (reference sequence). V gave up 6 bases and J gave up 4 bases; unmatched junction bases: 6. The CDR3 is 15 residues long. In DNA, the CDR3 is TGTGCCAGCAGCCCGGGACAGGGGAGAGGAAACACCATATATTTT. Protein: CASSPGQGRGNTIYF.

This chain uses TRBV7-9 with TRBJ1-3, with D uncertain. This CDR3 has 15 amino acids. Germline V gives CDR1 SEHNR, CDR2 FQNEAQ (reference sequence). Trimming took off 5 bases at V and 4 bases at J, with 15 bases between the two ends. The CDR3 here is CASSPITTNGNTIYF. The DNA for the CDR3 is TGTGCCAGCAGCCCCATCACAACGAACGGAAACACCATATATTTT.

This rearrangement joins TRBV2 to TRBJ2-7, with D possibly being TRBD1 or TRBD2 (6 bases each). Germline CDR1 is SNHLY and CDR2 is FYNNEI. Between the trimmed V and J ends, which lost 5 bases and 4 bases, there was a span of 18 bases. This CDR3 contains 15 residues. The CDR3: CASSQGGHPSYEQYF. CDR3 coding DNA: TGTGCCAGCAGTCAAGGGGGGCATCCTTCTTACGAGCAGTACTTC.

This chain joins TRBV6-1 and TRBJ2-3; 8 positions match TRBD2. The length of the CDR3 is 12 residues. Germline CDR1 reads MNHNS; CDR2 reads SASEGT. V lost 11 bases to trimming and J lost 2 bases; unmatched junction nucleotides: 3. CDR3 region: CAAGGSTDTQYF. CDR3 DNA sequence: TGTGCCGCGGGGGGATCCACAGATACGCAGTATTTT.